This TCR beta chain was sequenced for a study of T cells in localized non-small cell lung cancer. Some clones are missing from TCRdb's copy, which holds only in-frame ones; the method was immunoSEQ multiplex PCR. The table has 1,600 or so clones, less than 30% seen once. The table lists this clone with a few counts. Its antigen remains unknown. One junction end disagrees with the germline gene, perhaps due to a read error. At least one nucleotide is ambiguous or was not read, and the resulting amino acid is denoted X. Study conclusions and caveats: Highest T cell clonality was seen in uninvolved adjacent lung, surpassing that measured in tumor. A median of 57 clones ranked among the top 100 in tumor appeared in adjacent lung.

Two independent pathologists confirmed no atypia in lung taken at least 2 cm from tumor. CDR3 size: 15 residues. Germline V CDR1 and CDR2: LNHDA, SQIVND (reference sequence). This material consisted of normal lung tissue next to the tumor, taken before any cancer treatment. This chain links TRBV19 with TRBJ2-2; 7 bases line up with TRBD1. This clonotype originated in a female donor of 60 years or more with stage I lung adenocarcinoma. As DNA, the CDR3 is TGTGCCAGTAGAATAGGKGGGACAGACACCGGGGAGCTGTTTTTT. Residues: CASRIXGTDTGELFF. The entire CDR3 reads CASRIGGTDTGELFF.